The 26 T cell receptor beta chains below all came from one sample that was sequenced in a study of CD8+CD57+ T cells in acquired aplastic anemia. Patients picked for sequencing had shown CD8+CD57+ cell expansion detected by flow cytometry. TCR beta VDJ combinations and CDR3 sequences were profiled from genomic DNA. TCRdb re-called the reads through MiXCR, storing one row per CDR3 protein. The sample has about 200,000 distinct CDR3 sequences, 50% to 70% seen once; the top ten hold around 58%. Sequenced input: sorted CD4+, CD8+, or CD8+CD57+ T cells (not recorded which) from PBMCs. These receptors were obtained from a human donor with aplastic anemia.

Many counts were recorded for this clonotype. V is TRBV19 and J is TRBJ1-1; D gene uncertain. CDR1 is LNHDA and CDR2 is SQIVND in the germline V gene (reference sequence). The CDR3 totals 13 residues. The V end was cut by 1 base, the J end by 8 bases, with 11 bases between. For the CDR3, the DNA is TGTGCCAGTAGTATAGGATCCCTCCGGGAAGCTTTCTTT. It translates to CASSIGSLREAFF.

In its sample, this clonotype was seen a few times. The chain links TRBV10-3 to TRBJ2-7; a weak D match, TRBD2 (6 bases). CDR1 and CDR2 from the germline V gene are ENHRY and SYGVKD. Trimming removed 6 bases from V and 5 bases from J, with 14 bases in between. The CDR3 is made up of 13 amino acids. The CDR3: CAIRSGRENEQYF. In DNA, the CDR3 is TGTGCCATCAGGTCAGGCCGGGAGAACGAGCAGTACTTC.

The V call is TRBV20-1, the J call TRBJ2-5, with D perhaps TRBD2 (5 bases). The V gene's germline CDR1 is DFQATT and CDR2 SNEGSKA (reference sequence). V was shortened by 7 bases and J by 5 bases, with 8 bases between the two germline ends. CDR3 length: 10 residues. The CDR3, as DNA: TGCAGTGGATGGAGGGAGACCCAGTACTTC. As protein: CSGWRETQYF.

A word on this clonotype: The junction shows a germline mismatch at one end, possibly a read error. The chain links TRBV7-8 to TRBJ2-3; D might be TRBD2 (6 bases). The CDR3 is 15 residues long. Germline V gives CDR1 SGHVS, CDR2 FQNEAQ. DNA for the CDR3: TGCGCCAGCAGCCAAGATAAGGCTAGCGCAGATACGCAGTATTTT. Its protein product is CASSQDKASADTQYF.

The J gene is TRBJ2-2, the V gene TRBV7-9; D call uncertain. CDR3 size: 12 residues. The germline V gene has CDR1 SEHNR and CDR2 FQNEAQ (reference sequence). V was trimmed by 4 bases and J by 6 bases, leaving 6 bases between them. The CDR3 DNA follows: TGTGCCAGCAGCTACGATGCCGGGGAGCTGTTTTTT. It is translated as CASSYDAGELFF.

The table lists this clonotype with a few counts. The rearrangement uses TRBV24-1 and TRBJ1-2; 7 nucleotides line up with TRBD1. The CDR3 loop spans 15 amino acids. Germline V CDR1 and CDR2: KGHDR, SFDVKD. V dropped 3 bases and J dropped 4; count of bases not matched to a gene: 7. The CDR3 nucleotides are TGTGCCACCAGTGATCGACAGGGCGACGGCTATGGCTACACCTTC. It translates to CATSDRQGDGYGYTF.

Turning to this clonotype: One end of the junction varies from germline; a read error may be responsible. CDR3 sequence: CASSQVKGGNVLTF. As DNA, the CDR3 is TGCGCCAGCAGCCAAGTAAAAGGGGGCAACGTCCTGACTTTC. The chain links TRBV4-1 to TRBJ2-6; weak D call: TRBD1 (6 bases). CDR1 and CDR2 from the germline V gene are MGHRA and YSYEKL. There are 14 residues in the CDR3.

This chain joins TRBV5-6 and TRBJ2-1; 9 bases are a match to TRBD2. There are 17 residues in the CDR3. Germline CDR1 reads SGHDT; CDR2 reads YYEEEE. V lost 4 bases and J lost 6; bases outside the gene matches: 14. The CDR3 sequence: CASSVAGAQINGNEQFF. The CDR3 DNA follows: TGTGCCAGCAGCGTAGCGGGGGCCCAGATTAACGGCAATGAGCAGTTCTTC.

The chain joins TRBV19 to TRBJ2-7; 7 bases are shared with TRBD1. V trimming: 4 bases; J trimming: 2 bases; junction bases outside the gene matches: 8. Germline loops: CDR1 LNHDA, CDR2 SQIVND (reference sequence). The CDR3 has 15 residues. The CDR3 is CASSTGRDSTYEQYF. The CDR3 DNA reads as TGTGCCAGTAGTACAGGAAGGGACAGTACCTACGAGCAGTACTTC.

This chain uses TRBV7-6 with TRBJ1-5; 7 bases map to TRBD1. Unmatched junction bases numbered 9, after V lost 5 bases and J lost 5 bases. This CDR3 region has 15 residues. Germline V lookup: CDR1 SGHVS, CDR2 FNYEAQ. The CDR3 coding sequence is TGTGCCAGCAGCCAACGACAGGGAATGGATCAGCCCCAGCATTTT. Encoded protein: CASSQRQGMDQPQHF.

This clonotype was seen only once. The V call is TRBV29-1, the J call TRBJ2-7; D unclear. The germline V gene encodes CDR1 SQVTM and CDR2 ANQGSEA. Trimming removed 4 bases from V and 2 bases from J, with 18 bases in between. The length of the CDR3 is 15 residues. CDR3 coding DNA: TGCAGCGTTGTACCCGCACGTATGCAGACCTACGAGCAGTACTTC. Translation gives CSVVPARMQTYEQYF.

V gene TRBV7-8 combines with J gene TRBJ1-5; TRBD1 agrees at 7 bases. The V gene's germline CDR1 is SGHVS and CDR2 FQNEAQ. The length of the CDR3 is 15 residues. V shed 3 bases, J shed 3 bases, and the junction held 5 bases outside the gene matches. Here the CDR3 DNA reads TGTGCCAGCAGCTTGAGAGGGGGCATCAATCAGCCCCAGCATTTT. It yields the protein CASSLRGGINQPQHF.

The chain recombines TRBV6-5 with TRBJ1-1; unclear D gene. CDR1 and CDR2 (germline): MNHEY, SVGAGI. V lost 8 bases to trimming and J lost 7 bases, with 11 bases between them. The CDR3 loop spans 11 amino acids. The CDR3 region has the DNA TGTGCCAGCGGAGAGACATATGAAGCTTTCTTT. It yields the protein CASGETYEAFF.

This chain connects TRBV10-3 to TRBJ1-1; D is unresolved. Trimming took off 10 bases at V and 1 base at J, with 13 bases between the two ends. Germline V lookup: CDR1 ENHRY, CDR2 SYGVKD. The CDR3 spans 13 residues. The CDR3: CANSRAQNTEAFF. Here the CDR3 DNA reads TGTGCCAATAGTCGCGCGCAGAACACTGAAGCTTTCTTT.

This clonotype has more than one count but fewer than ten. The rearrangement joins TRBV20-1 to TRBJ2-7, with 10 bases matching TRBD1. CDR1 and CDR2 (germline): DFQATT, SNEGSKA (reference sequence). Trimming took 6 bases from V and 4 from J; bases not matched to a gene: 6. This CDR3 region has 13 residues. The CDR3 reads CSASGTGDYEQYF. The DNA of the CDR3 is TGCAGTGCATCCGGGACAGGGGATTACGAGCAGTACTTC.

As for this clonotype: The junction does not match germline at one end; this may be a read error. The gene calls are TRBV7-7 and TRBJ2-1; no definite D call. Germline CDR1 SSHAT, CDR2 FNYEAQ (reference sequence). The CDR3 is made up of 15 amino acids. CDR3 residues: CASSFRVSSYNEQFF. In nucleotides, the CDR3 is TGTGCTAGCAGCTTTAGGGTCAGCTCCTACAATGAGCAGTTCTTC.

The CDR3 region is CSAVRDILPYEQYF. CDR3 in DNA: TGCAGTGCTGTACGGGACATTTTACCCTACGAGCAGTACTTC. The chain couples TRBV20-1 to TRBJ2-7; D possibly corresponds to TRBD1 (6 bases). V was shortened by 5 bases and J by 2 bases, with 16 bases between the two germline ends. Germline values: CDR1 DFQATT, CDR2 SNEGSKA (reference sequence). This CDR3 spans 14 amino acids.

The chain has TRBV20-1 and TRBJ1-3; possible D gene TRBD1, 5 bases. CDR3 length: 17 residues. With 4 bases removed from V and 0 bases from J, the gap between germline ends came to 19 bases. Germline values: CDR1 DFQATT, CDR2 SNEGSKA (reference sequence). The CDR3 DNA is TGCAGTGCTATCCCAGCCGGGACCGCACTCTCTGGAAACACCATATATTTT. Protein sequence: CSAIPAGTALSGNTIYF.

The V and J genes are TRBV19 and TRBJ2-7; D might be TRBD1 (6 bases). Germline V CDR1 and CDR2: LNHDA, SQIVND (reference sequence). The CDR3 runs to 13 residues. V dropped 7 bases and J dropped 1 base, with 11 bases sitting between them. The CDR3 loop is CASNPQGSYEQYF. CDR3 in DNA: TGTGCCAGTAACCCCCAGGGGTCCTACGAGCAGTACTTC.

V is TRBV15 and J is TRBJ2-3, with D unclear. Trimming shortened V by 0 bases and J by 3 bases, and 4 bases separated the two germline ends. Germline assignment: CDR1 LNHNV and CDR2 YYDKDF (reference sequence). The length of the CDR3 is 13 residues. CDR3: CATSRDRTDTQYF. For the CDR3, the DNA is TGTGCCACCAGCAGAGATCGAACAGATACGCAGTATTTT.

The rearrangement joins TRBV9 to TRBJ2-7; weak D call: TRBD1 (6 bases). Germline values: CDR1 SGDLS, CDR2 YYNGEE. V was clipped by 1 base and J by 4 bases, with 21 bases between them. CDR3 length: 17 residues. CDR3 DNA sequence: TGTGCCAGCAGCGTATCCCCAGGGGATACGTACCAGTACGAGCAGTACTTC. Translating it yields CASSVSPGDTYQYEQYF.

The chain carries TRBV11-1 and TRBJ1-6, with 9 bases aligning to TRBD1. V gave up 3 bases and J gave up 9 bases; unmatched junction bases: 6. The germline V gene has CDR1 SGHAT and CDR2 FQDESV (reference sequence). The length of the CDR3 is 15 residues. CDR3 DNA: TGTGCCAGCAGCTTCCCGGGACAGGGAGTTTCACCCCTCCACTTT. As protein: CASSFPGQGVSPLHF.

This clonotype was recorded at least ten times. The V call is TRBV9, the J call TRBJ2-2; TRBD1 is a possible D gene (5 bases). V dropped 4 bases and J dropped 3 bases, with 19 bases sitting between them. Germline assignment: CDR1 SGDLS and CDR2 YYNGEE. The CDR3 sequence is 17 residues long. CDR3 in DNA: TGTGCCAGCAGCTCCCCCTTTGACAGAGTCGACACCGGGGAGCTGTTTTTT. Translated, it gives CASSSPFDRVDTGELFF.

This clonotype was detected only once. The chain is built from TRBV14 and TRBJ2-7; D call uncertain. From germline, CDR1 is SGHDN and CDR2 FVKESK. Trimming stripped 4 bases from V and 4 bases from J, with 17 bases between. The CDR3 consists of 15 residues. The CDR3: CASSRWVGRPYEQYF. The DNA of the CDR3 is TGTGCCAGCAGCCGATGGGTCGGGCGACCATACGAGCAGTACTTC.

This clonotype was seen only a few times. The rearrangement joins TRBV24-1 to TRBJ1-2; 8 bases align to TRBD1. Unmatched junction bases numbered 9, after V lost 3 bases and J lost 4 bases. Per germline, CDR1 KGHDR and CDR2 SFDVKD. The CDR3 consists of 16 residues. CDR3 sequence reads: CATSDPGQGQGYGYTF. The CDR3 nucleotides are TGTGCCACCAGTGATCCCGGACAGGGTCAAGGCTATGGCTACACCTTC.

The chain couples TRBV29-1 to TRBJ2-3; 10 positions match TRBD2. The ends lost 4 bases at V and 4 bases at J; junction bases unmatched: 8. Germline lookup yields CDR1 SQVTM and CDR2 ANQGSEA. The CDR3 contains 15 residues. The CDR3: CSVVQLAGVADTQYF. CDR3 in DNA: TGCAGCGTTGTTCAGCTAGCGGGAGTAGCAGATACGCAGTATTTT.